This passage covers 15 T cell receptor beta chains from one sample sequenced in a study of T cell repertoires in cytomegalovirus infection. From the reads, TCRdb called clonotypes with MiXCR, one entry per CDR3 protein. The sample contains 200,000 to 300,000 distinct CDR3 sequences, around 8.7% of which appear only once. Sequencing was performed on PBMCs. These receptors came from a human donor in good health (CMV status not recorded). Some clones in this sample may be carry-over from other donors' samples.

In its sample, this clonotype was seen many times. The chain recombines TRBV7-2 with TRBJ1-1, with D maybe TRBD1 (5 bases). V lost 2 bases and J lost 0, with 13 bases in between. The CDR3 spans 16 residues. CDR1 is SGHTA, CDR2 FQGNSA, per germline. CDR3 coding DNA: TGTGCCAGCAGCTTACGACAGTCATCATTGAACACTGAAGCTTTCTTT. It codes for CASSLRQSSLNTEAFF.

This clonotype was detected many times. The chain uses TRBV7-2 and TRBJ1-6; D is unresolved. V gave up 1 base and J gave up 10 bases, with 8 bases separating them. This CDR3 region has 13 residues. Germline V lookup: CDR1 SGHTA, CDR2 FQGNSA. In nucleotides, the CDR3 is TGTGCCAGCAGCTTAGAAAGGGAATCACCCCTCCACTTT. This sequence encodes CASSLERESPLHF.

The chain recombines TRBV7-9 with TRBJ2-5; the D is unclear. The V and J ends lost 0 bases and 2 bases respectively, with 10 bases between them. The CDR3 covers 15 residues. Per germline, CDR1 SEHNR and CDR2 FQNEAQ (reference sequence). The CDR3 nucleotides read TGTGCCAGCAGCTTAGCGCGGAGAGAACAAGAGACCCAGTACTTC. Protein sequence: CASSLARREQETQYF.

This clonotype appeared many times. The chain employs TRBV7-2 and TRBJ1-5, with 8 bases aligning to TRBD1. The ends lost 5 bases at V and 5 bases at J; junction bases unmatched: 5. This CDR3 has 14 residues. The germline V gene has CDR1 SGHTA and CDR2 FQGNSA. CDR3 bases: TGTGCCAGCAGCACCCGACAGGGGCATCAGCCCCAGCATTTT. Its protein is CASSTRQGHQPQHF. Based on the CDR3 plus reference TRBV7-2 and TRBJ1-5, the full variable domain is GAGVSQSPSNKVTEKGKDVELRCDPISGHTALYWYRQSLGQGLEFLIYFQGNSAPDKSGLPSDRFSAERTGGSVSTLTIQRTQQEDSAVYLCASSTRQGHQPQHFGDGTRLSIL.

The rearrangement uses TRBV29-1 and TRBJ2-2; the match to TRBD1 covers 9 bases. The J segment lost 3 bases and the V segment lost 6 bases, leaving 5 bases of the junction unmatched. The CDR3 runs to 14 residues. Germline values: CDR1 SQVTM, CDR2 ANQGSEA. CDR3 in amino acids: CSVVDRGDTGELFF. The CDR3 nucleotides read TGCAGCGTCGTAGACAGGGGGGACACCGGGGAGCTGTTTTTT.

This clonotype has a count of ten or more. The J gene is TRBJ1-3, the V gene TRBV6-5; no clear D. Germline lookup yields CDR1 MNHEY and CDR2 SVGAGI. This CDR3 has 13 residues. V dropped 0 bases and J dropped 16 bases, with 16 bases sitting between them. This CDR3 reads CASSYSKGADDYF. Written as DNA, the CDR3 is TGTGCCAGCAGTTACTCGAAAGGAGCAGACGACTATTTT.

This clonotype was observed a handful of times. This CDR3 reads CSSLGQGNNEQFF. CDR3 bases: TGCAGCTCCCTGGGACAGGGAAACAATGAGCAGTTCTTC. V gene TRBV29-1 combines with J gene TRBJ2-1; 9 positions match TRBD1. Trimming at V came to 8 bases and at J to 5 bases, leaving 7 bases not matched to a gene. CDR3 length: 13 amino acids. Germline V gene data show CDR1 as SQVTM and CDR2 as ANQGSEA.

This clonotype was seen ten or more times. The chain joins TRBV11-3 to TRBJ2-7; TRBD1 aligns across 9 bases. Germline CDR1 reads SGHNT; CDR2 reads YENEEA. After removal of 5 bases from V and 6 bases from J, the junction contained 11 bases not matched to a gene. The CDR3 consists of 15 residues. The CDR3 reads CASSPGQGARGEQYF. DNA for the CDR3: TGTGCCAGCAGCCCGGGACAGGGAGCTCGGGGCGAGCAGTACTTC.

This clonotype was recorded at least ten times. This rearrangement joins TRBV7-2 to TRBJ2-1; 8 nucleotides match TRBD2. The V segment lost 2 bases and the J segment 16 bases; nucleotides outside the gene matches: 10. The length of the CDR3 is 13 residues. The germline gives CDR1 SGHTA, CDR2 FQGNSA. This chain's CDR3 is CASSLTGGRRLFF. The CDR3 nucleotides read TGTGCCAGCAGCTTAACGGGGGGGCGTAGGTTATTCTTC. Variable domain in full (rest from reference TRBV7-2 and TRBJ2-1): GAGVSQSPSNKVTEKGKDVELRCDPISGHTALYWYRQSLGQGLEFLIYFQGNSAPDKSGLPSDRFSAERTGGSVSTLTIQRTQQEDSAVYLCASSLTGGRRLFFGPGTRLTVL.

The V and J genes are TRBV30 and TRBJ1-1, with 7 bases lining up with TRBD1. The CDR3 is 13 amino acids. Germline CDR1 reads GTSNPN; CDR2 reads SVGIG (reference sequence). J lost 2 bases, V lost 7 bases, and 7 bases had no gene match. The CDR3 loop is CASHRGDNTEAFF. As DNA, the CDR3 is TGTGCCTCCCACAGGGGCGACAACACTGAAGCTTTCTTT.

The table lists this clonotype with a few counts. In DNA, the CDR3 is TGCAGTGCTCACGGCGGGGACCAAGAGACCCAGTACTTC. This translates into CSAHGGDQETQYF. The rearrangement uses TRBV20-1 and TRBJ2-5, with D possibly matching TRBD2 (6 bases). The germline V and J ends were trimmed by 5 bases and 0 bases, with 10 bases remaining between them. Germline CDR1 reads DFQATT; CDR2 reads SNEGSKA (reference sequence). This CDR3 region has 13 residues.

This clonotype has at least ten counts. This chain joins TRBV28 and TRBJ1-1; D is uncertain. There are 14 residues in the CDR3. Germline V gene lookup returns CDR1 MDHEN and CDR2 SYDVKM. V dropped 4 bases and J dropped 4 bases, with 13 bases sitting between them. CDR3 coding DNA: TGTGCCAGCAGTTCGCCGGCAGGCCGCACTGAAGCTTTCTTT. It is translated as CASSSPAGRTEAFF.

Comment on this clonotype: This may arise from a read error, as a much more abundant clone is one base away. The J gene is TRBJ2-7, the V gene TRBV7-9, with 10 bases fitting TRBD2. CDR3 length equals 15 residues. Per germline, CDR1 SEHNR and CDR2 FQNEAQ (reference sequence). This CDR3 reads CTSSLSGGALYEQYF. CDR3 in DNA: TGTACCAGCAGCTTAAGCGGGGGGGCCCTCTACGAGCAGTACTTC.

The rearrangement links TRBV29-1 to TRBJ2-4; a weak D match, TRBD2 (6 bases). V was trimmed by 6 bases and J by 0 bases, leaving 12 bases between them. The CDR3 has 14 amino acids. The germline CDR1 and CDR2 sequences are SQVTM and ANQGSEA. The CDR3 DNA reads as TGCAGCGTGCGGGAAGCTCTAGCCAAAAACATTCAGTACTTC. Translating it yields CSVREALAKNIQYF. Looking up the rest from reference TRBV29-1 and TRBJ2-4 gives the full variable domain: SAVISQKPSRDICQRGTSLTIQCQVDSQVTMMFWYRQQPGQSLTLIATANQGSEATYESGFVIDKFPISRPNLTFSTLTVSNMSPEDSSIYLCSVREALAKNIQYFGAGTRLSVL.

This clonotype was seen ten or more times. The chain carries TRBV7-8 and TRBJ2-7, with TRBD2 as a possible D gene (8 bases). Germline lookup yields CDR1 SGHVS and CDR2 FQNEAQ. V gave up 11 bases and J gave up 0 bases, with 17 bases separating them. The CDR3 runs to 14 residues. CDR3 sequence reads: CAAGRGPSSYEQYF. The CDR3 coding sequence is TGTGCCGCCGGGAGGGGGCCCAGCTCCTACGAGCAGTACTTC.